A selection of T cell receptor beta chains follows, all from one sample in a study of cytomegalovirus exposure and HLA in healthy donors. Assay: immunoSEQ multiplex PCR; the TCRdb copy retains only in-frame clones and omits some. Recorded here are roughly 140,000 clones; the top ten clones represent 0.8% to 1%. The sequenced sample was PBMCs. Source of these receptors: a male donor in good health and CMV-seronegative. Both conserved end residues are part of each CDR3.

V gene	J gene	CDR3 protein
TRBV4-3	TRBJ1-2	CASSQRPSLNYGYTF
TRBV30	TRBJ2-1	CAWSVGRGGNEQFF
TRBV18	TRBJ1-2	CASSISTETYGYTF
TRBV6-1	TRBJ2-7	CASSGQGIFSYEQYF
TRBV4-3	TRBJ2-7	CASSQRASYEQYF
TRBV11-2	TRBJ2-7	CASSLSARGLYEQYF
TRBV6-1	TRBJ1-1	CASSLAQGIPEAFF
TRBV14	TRBJ2-7	CASSRTGTPTYEQYF
TRBV15	TRBJ1-2	CATSRETGGYGYTF
TRBV2	TRBJ1-5	CASIAGGIGQQNQPQHF
TRBV11-2	TRBJ2-5	CASSSGAHRETQYF
TRBV6-5	TRBJ1-1	CASRTGGHAFF
TRBV10-3	TRBJ2-5	CAISGDSGDQETQYF
TRBV13	TRBJ1-2	CASSLTYDSSGGYTF
TRBV18	TRBJ1-3	CASSPLESGNTIYF
TRBV27	TRBJ2-7	CASRGGQGSSYEQYF
TRBV29-1	TRBJ2-4	CSVAPFLIAKNIQYF
TRBV27	TRBJ2-7	CASRTGTSLYEQYF
TRBV7-2	TRBJ1-3	CASSLGGAGSFGNTIYF
TRBV19	TRBJ1-1	CASSIRGSSSNTEAFF
TRBV9	TRBJ2-1	CASSPSPGTSGDNEQFF
TRBV10-3	TRBJ2-7	CAISPRLAGEYEQYF
TRBV9	TRBJ2-5	CASSFSPGGETQYF
TRBV7-2	TRBJ2-3	CASSSLPSGSKTDTQYF
TRBV7-6	TRBJ2-6	CASSSDRGRSGANVLTF
TRBV19	TRBJ1-6	CASGGDSYNSPLHF
TRBV6-1	TRBJ1-5	CASSDRMNQPQHF
TRBV27	TRBJ1-5	CASSLLQGADQPQHF
TRBV9	TRBJ1-2	CASSPGQGLGYTF
TRBV30	.	CAWKGQGHEQYF
TRBV15	TRBJ2-6	CATSRGGFQEAGANVLTF
TRBV29-1	TRBJ2-7	CSVSPGTSGKALGNEQYF
TRBV9	TRBJ2-1	CASSTTTRGEQFF
TRBV5-1	TRBJ2-1	CASSLAAGGLNEQFF
TRBV27	TRBJ1-2	CASSSDRRVSGYTF
TRBV4-2	TRBJ1-5	CASSQATGNNQPQHF
TRBV29-1	TRBJ1-2	CSVPVRPDRPPYGYTF
TRBV5-1	TRBJ2-2	CASSLALQATGELFF
TRBV7-2	TRBJ2-7	CASSQAGNYEQYF
TRBV6-5	TRBJ2-3	CASRQRGFADTQYF
TRBV11-2	TRBJ2-7	CASSLVTAYEQYF
TRBV7-9	TRBJ2-7	CASSRGTGSSYEQYF
TRBV5-1	TRBJ1-5	CASREAENQPQHF
TRBV11-2	TRBJ1-3	CASSFGLTKGNTIYF
TRBV30	TRBJ2-1	CAWSVAGGPYNEQFF
TRBV11-2	TRBJ2-7	CASSSSEQYF
TRBV28	TRBJ1-4	CASSSLALGLNEKLFF
TRBV27	TRBJ2-7	CASSFGHLGASRYEQYF
TRBV5-4	TRBJ1-1	CASSLGPQGKMNTEAFF
TRBV6-1	TRBJ1-2	CASSESPGGLLWAPYGYTF
TRBV28	TRBJ2-3	CASSPPGVSYTDTQYF
TRBV11-2	TRBJ1-2	CASSQQGAYGYTF
TRBV9	TRBJ1-2	CASSARDRGAGYTF
TRBV7-8	TRBJ1-2	CASSFLAYGYTF
TRBV29-1	TRBJ1-1	CSVVRDTEAFF
TRBV7-8	TRBJ2-5	CASSLGGTSGFRETQYF
TRBV11-3	TRBJ2-1	CASGGSSNEQFF
TRBV30	TRBJ1-6	CAWSPGQNSPLHF
TRBV7-9	TRBJ1-5	CASSFSLPSYGRNQPQHF